This TCR beta chain was captured in a study of shared T cell receptors in the human thymus. CDR3 length: 16 amino acids. CDR1 and CDR2 (germline): SGHNT, YYREEE (reference sequence). Trimming removed 4 bases from V and 0 bases from J; junction bases left unmatched: 7. The protocol was immunoSEQ multiplex PCR, while the TCRdb copy is restricted to in-frame clones and leaves out a portion. The sample contains 500,000 to 850,000 clones, around 87% of which appear only once. These data were likewise used in another study, on human thymus T cells. That report adds: Serving as donors were healthy Finnish infants, each of whom was having open corrective surgery for congenital heart defects. Thymus specimens were resections from corrective heart surgery. Related studies found that unrelated individuals share highly overlapping thymic repertoires.

Sequencing input: thymocytes. This chain connects TRBV5-4 to TRBJ2-4, with TRBD1 matching 7 bases. This TCR was recovered from a boy younger than two with a congenital heart defect. DNA of the CDR3: TGTGCCAGCAGCCCCGACAGGGAACTAGCCAAAAACATTCAGTACTTC. This codes for CASSPDRELAKNIQYF.